This T cell receptor beta chain was documented in a study of T cell responses to AZD1222 COVID-19 vaccine. CDR3 length: 15 amino acids. Germline V gives CDR1 GTSNPN, CDR2 SVGIG (reference sequence). J lost 3 bases, V lost 0 bases, and 8 bases had no gene match. Data came from immunoSEQ multiplex PCR; TCRdb stores just in-frame clones and leaves some out. This table has some 190,000 clones, 85% to 90% appearing once. The material was peripheral blood, obtained on day 0 of AZD1222 vaccination. The chain employs TRBV30 and TRBJ2-7; TRBD1 matches 7 bases. The TCR was taken from an adult in good health. In DNA, the CDR3 is TGTGCCTGGAGTGTAGGGGGCTTTCCTAACTACGAGCAGTACTTC. Residues: CAWSVGGFPNYEQYF.